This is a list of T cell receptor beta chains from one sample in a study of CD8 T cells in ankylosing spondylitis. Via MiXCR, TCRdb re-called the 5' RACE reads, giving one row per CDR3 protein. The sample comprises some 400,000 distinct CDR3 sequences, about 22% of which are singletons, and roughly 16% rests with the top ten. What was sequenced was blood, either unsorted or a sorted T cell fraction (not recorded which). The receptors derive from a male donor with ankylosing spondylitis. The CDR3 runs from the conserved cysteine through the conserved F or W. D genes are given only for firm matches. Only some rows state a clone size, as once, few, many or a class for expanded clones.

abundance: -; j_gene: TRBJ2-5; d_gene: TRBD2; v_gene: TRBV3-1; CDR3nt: TGTGCCAGCAGTAAAGAGTGGGGGGAGGGCCGTAAGACCCAGTACTTC; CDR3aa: CASSKEWGEGRKTQYF
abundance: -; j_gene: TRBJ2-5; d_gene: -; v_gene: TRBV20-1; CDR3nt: TGCAGTGCTAGGTTATTAGACCAAGAGACCCAGTACTTC; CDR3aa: CSARLLDQETQYF
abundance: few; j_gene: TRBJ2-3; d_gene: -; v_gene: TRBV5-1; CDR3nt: TGCGCCAGCAGCTTGGGCCGTTTACGAGAGGGCACAGATACGCAGTATTTT; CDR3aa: CASSLGRLREGTDTQYF
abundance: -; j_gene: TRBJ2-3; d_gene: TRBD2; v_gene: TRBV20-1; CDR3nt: TGCAGTGCTAGAGGGCATGGGGGACTAGCGGGTCCAACTAGCACAGATACGCAGTATTTT; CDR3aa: CSARGHGGLAGPTSTDTQYF
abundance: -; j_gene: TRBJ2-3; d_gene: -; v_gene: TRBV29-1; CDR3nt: TGCAGCGTTGCGGCCCTCCCAGATACGCAGTATTTT; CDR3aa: CSVAALPDTQYF
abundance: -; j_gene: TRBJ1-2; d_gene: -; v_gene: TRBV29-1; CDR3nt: TGCAGCGCTGACAGGACCTATGGCTACACCTTC; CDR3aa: CSADRTYGYTF
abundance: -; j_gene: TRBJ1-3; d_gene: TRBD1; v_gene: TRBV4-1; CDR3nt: TGCGCCAGCAGCCAAGGCGACAGGGAGGGAAACACCATATATTTT; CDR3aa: CASSQGDREGNTIYF
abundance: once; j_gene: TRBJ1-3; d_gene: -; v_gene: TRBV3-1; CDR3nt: TGTGCCAGCAGCCAAGTCGGGACCCCCGGAGTCACCATATATTTT; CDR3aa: CASSQVGTPGVTIYF
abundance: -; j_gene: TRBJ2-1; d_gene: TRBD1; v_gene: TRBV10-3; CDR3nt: TGTGCCATCAGTGAGTCGACAGGGGAAAAAGGCAATGAGCAGTTCTTC; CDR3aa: CAISESTGEKGNEQFF
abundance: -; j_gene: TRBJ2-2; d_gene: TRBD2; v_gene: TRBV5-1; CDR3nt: TGCGCCAGCAGCCCGGGACTAGCGGGACATACCGGGGAGCTGTTTTTT; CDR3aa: CASSPGLAGHTGELFF
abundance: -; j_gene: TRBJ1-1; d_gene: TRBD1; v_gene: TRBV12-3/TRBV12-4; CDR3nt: TGTGCCAGCACTCGACAGGGCAACACTGAAGCTTTCTTT; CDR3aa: CASTRQGNTEAFF
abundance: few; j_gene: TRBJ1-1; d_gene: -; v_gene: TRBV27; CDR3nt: TGTGCCAGCCGAGTCCGGGGAGAAGCTTTCTTT; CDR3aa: CASRVRGEAFF
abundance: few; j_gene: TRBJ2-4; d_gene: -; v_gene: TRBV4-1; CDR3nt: TGCGCCAGCAGCCGAGGACATTCGGAAGAGAACATTCAGTACTTC; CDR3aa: CASSRGHSEENIQYF
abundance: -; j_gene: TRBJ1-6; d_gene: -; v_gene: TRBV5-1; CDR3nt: TGCGCCAGCAGCTTGAGCTCGGCTGATAATTCACCCCTCCACTTT; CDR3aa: CASSLSSADNSPLHF
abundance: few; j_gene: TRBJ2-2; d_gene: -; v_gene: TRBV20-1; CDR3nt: TGCAGTGGAATGCGCAACACCGGGGAGCTGTTTTTT; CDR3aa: CSGMRNTGELFF
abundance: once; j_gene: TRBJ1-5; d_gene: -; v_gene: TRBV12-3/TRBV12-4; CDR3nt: TGTGCCAGCAGGCCTGGTACAGCGGGGCAGCCCCAGCATTTT; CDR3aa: CASRPGTAGQPQHF
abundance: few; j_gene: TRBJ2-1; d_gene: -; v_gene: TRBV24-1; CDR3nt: TGTGCCACCAGTGATCACCTTTTGCACAATGAGCAGTTCTTC; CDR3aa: CATSDHLLHNEQFF
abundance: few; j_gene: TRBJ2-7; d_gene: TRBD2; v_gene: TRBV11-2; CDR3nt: TGTGCCAGCAGCACTCCTAGCGGGGAGACCTACGAGCAGTACTTC; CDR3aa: CASSTPSGETYEQYF
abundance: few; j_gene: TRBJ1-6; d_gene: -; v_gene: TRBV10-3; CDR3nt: TGTGCCATCAGTGAGCTCCAGGGGAATTCACCCCTCCACTTT; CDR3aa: CAISELQGNSPLHF
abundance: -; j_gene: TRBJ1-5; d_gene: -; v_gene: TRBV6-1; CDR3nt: TGTGCCAGCAGAAAGCGGGGGGCAGGACAGCCCCAGCATTTT; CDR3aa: CASRKRGAGQPQHF
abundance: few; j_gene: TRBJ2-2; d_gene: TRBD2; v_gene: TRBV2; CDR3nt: TGTGCCAGCACCTCCGGGACTAGCGGTACCGGGGAGCTGTTTTTT; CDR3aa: CASTSGTSGTGELFF
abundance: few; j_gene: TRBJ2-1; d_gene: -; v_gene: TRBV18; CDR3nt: TGTGCCAGCTCCCCTTCCGCGGGGAACAATGAGCAGTTCTTC; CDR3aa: CASSPSAGNNEQFF
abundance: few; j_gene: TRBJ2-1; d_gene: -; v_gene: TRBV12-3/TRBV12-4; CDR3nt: TGTGCCAGCAGTTTTGGAGGGAGGCAAAGCTCCTACAATGAGCAGTTCTTC; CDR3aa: CASSFGGRQSSYNEQFF
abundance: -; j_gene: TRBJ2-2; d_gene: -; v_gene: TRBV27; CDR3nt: TGTGCCAGCAGTTTAGAGTGGGCGAACACCGGGGAGCTGTTTTTT; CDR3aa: CASSLEWANTGELFF
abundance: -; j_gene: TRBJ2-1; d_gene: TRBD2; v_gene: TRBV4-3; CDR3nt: TGCGCCAGCAGCCAAGGGACTAGCGGGTACTACAATGAGCAGTTCTTC; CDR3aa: CASSQGTSGYYNEQFF
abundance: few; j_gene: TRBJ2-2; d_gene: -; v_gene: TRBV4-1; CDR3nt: TGCGCCAGCACCCTCACGGGCAGGGCGACGAACACCGGGGAGCTGTTTTTT; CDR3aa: CASTLTGRATNTGELFF
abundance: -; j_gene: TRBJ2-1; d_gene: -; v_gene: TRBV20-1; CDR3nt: TGCAGTGCTAGAATTCGGAACCGCGTCAATGAGCAGTTCTTC; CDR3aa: CSARIRNRVNEQFF
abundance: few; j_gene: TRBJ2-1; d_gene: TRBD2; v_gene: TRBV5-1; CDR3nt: TGCGCCAGCAGCTTGGGGGGGACTAGCTCCTACAATGAGCAGTTCTTC; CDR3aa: CASSLGGTSSYNEQFF
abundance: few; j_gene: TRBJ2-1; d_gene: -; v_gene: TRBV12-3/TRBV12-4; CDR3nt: TGTGCCAGCAGTTTATACTCTAGCGCCAACAATGAGCAGTTCTTC; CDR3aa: CASSLYSSANNEQFF
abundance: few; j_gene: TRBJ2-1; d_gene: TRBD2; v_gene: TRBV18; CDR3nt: TGTGCCAGCTCACCAAGGACTAGCGGGAGTGCCTACAATGAGCAGTTCTTC; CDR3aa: CASSPRTSGSAYNEQFF
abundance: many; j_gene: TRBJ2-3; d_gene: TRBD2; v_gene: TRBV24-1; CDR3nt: TGTGCCACCAGTGATTTTTCTAGCGGGTACACAGATACGCAGTATTTT; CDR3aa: CATSDFSSGYTDTQYF
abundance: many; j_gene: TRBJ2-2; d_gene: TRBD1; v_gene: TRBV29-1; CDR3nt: TGCAGCGTTGAGGGGACAGCCCTCACCGGGGAGCTGTTTTTT; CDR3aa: CSVEGTALTGELFF
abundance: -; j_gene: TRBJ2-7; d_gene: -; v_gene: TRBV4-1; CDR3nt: TGCGCCAGCAGCCATGATTCGACATTCTCCTACGAGCAGTACTTC; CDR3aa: CASSHDSTFSYEQYF
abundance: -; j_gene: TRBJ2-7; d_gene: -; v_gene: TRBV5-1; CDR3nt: TGCGCCAGCAGCTTGGGGACTACGCCTCTCGAGCAGTACTTC; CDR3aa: CASSLGTTPLEQYF
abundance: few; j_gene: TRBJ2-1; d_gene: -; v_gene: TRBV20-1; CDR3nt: TGCAGTGCCAGAACGGTGATTGGCCTCAATGAGCAGTTCTTC; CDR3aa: CSARTVIGLNEQFF
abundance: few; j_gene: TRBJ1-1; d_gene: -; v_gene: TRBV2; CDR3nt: TGTGCCAGCAGGGGGGGGGCCAGCACTGAAGCTTTCTTT; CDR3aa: CASRGGASTEAFF
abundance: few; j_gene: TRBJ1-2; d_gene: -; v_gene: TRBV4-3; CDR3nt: TGCGCCAGCAGCCAAGAGAGCCGCTATGGCTACACCTTC; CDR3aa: CASSQESRYGYTF
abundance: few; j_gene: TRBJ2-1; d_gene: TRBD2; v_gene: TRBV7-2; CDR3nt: TGTGCCAGCAGCTTATACGCTAGCGGGAGGCTTCTCTCCTACAATGAGCAGTTCTTC; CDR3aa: CASSLYASGRLLSYNEQFF
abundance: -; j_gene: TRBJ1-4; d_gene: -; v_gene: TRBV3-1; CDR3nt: TGTGCCAGCAGCCAAGCGCGAGGGCGCCCCTTCGATGAAAAACTGTTTTTT; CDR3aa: CASSQARGRPFDEKLFF
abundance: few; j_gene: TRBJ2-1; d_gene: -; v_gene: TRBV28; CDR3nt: TGTGCCAGCCGTCCGGACCCAAACAATGAGCAGTTCTTC; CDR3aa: CASRPDPNNEQFF
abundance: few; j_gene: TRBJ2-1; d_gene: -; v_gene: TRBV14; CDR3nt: TGTGCCAGCAGCCAAGGGAGATTCGTATTGGATGAGCAGTTCTTC; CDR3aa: CASSQGRFVLDEQFF
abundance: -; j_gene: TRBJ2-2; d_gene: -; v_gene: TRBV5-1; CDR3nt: TGCGCCAACCCTCGGGAGTTGTTTACCGGGGAGCTGTTTTTT; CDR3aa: CANPRELFTGELFF
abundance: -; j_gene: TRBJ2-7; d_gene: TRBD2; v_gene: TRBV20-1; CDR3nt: TGCAGTGCTAGAAAAGAAATACCGGGACTAGCCTACGAGCAGTACTTC; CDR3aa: CSARKEIPGLAYEQYF
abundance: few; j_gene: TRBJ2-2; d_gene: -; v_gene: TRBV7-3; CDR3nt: TGTGCCAGCAGCCCCACTCAGGGTTCCGTGAACACCGGGGAGCTGTTTTTT; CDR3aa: CASSPTQGSVNTGELFF
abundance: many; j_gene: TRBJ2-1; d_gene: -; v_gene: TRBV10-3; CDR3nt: TGTGCCATCAGTGAGGAGCACAATGAGCAGTTCTTC; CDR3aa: CAISEEHNEQFF
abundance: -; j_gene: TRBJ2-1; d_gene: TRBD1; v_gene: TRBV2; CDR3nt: TGTGCCAGCAGTGGCGGGACAGGGGGGTACAATGAGCAGTTCTTC; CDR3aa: CASSGGTGGYNEQFF
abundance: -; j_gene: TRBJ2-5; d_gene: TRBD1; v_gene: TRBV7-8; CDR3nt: TGTGCCAGCAGCTCTTCCCTGGACAGGGCTCTGAAGACCCAGTACTTC; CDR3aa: CASSSSLDRALKTQYF
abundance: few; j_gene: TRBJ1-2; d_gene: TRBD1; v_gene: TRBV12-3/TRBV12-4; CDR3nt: TGTGCCAGCAGTTTAACAGGGGTATCTATGTCCGACACCTTC; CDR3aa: CASSLTGVSMSDTF
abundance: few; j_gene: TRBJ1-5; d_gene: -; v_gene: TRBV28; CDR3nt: TGTGCCAGCAGTTTGAGGGAGGTACAGCCCCAGCATTTT; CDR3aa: CASSLREVQPQHF
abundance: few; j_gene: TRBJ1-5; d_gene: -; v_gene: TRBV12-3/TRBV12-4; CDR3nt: TGTGCCAGCAGTTTTCTGGTTGATCAGCCCCAGCATTTT; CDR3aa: CASSFLVDQPQHF
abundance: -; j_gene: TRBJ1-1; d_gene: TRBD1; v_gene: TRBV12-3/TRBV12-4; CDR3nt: TGTGCCAGCAGTTTATCTAGGACAGGGGGATCTGCTTTCTTT; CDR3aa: CASSLSRTGGSAFF
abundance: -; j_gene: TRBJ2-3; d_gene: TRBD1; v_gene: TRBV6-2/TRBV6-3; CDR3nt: TGTGCCAGCAGTCGACCGGGACAGGTCGGCACAGATACGCAGTATTTT; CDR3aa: CASSRPGQVGTDTQYF